This T cell receptor beta chain was sequenced in a study of Graves' ophthalmopathy and Graves' hyperthyroidism. The overall study: Peripheral blood was gathered at first diagnosis, ahead of any treatment whatsoever.

There are 14 residues in the CDR3. J gave up 5 bases and V 5 bases, and 8 bases lay outside the gene matches. CDR1 MNHEY and CDR2 SVGAGI come from the germline V gene. Scientists amplified the TCR beta CDR3 regions from RNA transcripts. HTBI primers were used in a first-round RT-PCR, which preceded a second-round multiplex PCR. TCRdb fed the multiplex PCR reads into MiXCR, producing one record per CDR3 protein. The sample includes over 450,000 distinct CDR3 sequences, over 13% of them seen just once. In this sample, this clonotype turned up many times. All donors with ophthalmopathy were recorded as having moderate-to-severe activity, CAS ≥3, NOSPECS ≥4 and a duration under 3 months. Uncontrolled infections, other autoimmune diseases, pregnancy or lactation barred patients from enrollment. The diagnosis combined clinical symptoms, thyroxine, TRAb, thyroid ultrasound and orbital computed tomography scans.

Source material: blood. This TCR came from a woman in her 30s with Graves' ophthalmopathy. The chain has TRBV6-5 and TRBJ1-2, with TRBD1 matching over 7 bases. CDR3 in DNA: TGTGCCAGCAGTCCTCGACAGGGCGAATATGGCTACACCTTC. This codes for CASSPRQGEYGYTF.